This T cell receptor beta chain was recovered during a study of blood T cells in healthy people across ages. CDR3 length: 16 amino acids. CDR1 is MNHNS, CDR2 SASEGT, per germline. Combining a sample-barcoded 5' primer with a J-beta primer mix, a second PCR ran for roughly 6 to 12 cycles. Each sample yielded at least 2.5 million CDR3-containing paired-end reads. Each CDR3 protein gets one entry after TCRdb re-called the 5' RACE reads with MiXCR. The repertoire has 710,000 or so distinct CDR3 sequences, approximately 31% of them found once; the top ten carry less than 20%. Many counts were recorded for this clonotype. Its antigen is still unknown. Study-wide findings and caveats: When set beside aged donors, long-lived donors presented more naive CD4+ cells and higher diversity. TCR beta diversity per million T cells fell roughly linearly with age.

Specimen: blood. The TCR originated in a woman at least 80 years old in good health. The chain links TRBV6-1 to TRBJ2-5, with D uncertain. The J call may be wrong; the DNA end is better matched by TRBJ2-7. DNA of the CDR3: TGTGCCAGCAGTGAAATGTTCACCCAAGCTACGTACGAGCAGTACTTC. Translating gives CASSEMFTQATYEQYF.